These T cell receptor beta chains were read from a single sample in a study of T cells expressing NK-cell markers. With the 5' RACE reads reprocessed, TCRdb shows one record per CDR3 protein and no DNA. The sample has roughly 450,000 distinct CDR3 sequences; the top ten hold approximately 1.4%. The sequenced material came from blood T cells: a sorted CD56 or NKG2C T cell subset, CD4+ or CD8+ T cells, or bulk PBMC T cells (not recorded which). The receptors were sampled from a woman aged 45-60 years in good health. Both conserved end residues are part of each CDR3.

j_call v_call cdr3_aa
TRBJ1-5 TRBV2 CASSQDSNQPQHF
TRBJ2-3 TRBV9 CASSVVVGESDTQYF
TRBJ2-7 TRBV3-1 CASSQGGGIDEQYF
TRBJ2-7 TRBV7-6 CASSLLPSSYEQYF
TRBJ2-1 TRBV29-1 CSGWDRGLGFF
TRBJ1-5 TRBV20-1 CSARPGGIRNQPQHF
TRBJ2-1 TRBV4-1 CASSQWPKSSYNEQFF
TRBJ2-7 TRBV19 CASSAPSYEQYF
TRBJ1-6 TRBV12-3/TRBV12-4 CASHRGGSPLHF
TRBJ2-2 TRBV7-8 CASSLANWAGELFF
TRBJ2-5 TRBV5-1 CASSPNITGHQETQYF
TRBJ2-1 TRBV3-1 CASSQAGGPPREQFF
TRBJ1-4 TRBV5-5 CASRLYRATNEKLFF
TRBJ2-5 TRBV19 CASSISVASFQETQYF
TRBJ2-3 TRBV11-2 CATSSRGLAGRTDTQYF
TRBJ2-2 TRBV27 CASSLWGGRAYTGELFF
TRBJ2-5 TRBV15 CATSRRRQGQETQYF
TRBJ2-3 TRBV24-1 CATSEWAGGPVNTQYF
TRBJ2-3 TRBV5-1 CASRVGGLSTDTQYF
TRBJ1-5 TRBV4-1 CASSQVVGGNQPQHF
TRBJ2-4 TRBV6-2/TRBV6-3 CASSPKLAEAKNIQYF
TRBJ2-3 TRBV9 CASNLAGRLGDTQYF
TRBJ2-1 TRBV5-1 CASSPITIDRDNEQFF
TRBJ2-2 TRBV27 CASRPQFSGELFF